The next 5 T cell receptor beta chains were all read from a single sample in a study of blood T cells in healthy people across ages. It was with a sample-barcoded 5' primer and a J-beta primer mix that a second PCR of about 6 to 12 cycles was run. MiXCR, applied by TCRdb to the 5' RACE reads, yields one record per CDR3 protein. Of over 600,000 distinct CDR3 sequences listed, roughly 50% are singletons. Sequencing input: blood. Receptor source: a middle-aged man in good health.

This clonotype was picked up a small number of times. This chain uses TRBV6-5 with TRBJ2-3; D may be TRBD2 (6 bases). V shed 0 bases and J shed 2 bases, with 15 bases lying between them. Germline values: CDR1 MNHEY, CDR2 SVGAGI. This CDR3 is 17 amino acids long. CDR3 amino acids: CASSYSSPGLFTDTQYF. In nucleotides, the CDR3 is TGTGCCAGCAGTTACTCATCGCCGGGACTCTTCACAGATACGCAGTATTTT.

The chain joins TRBV12-3 or TRBV12-4 to TRBJ2-1; 7 bases fit TRBD2. The V gene end was trimmed by 5 bases and the J gene end by 8 bases; junction bases not matched to a gene: 15. The CDR3 sequence is 16 residues long. CDR3 protein: CASSPTGGSYIYEQFF. CDR3 coding DNA: TGTGCCAGCAGTCCCACCGGGGGGTCCTACATCTATGAGCAGTTCTTC.

The chain joins TRBV4-2 to TRBJ2-6; 8 bases match TRBD1. The length of the CDR3 is 24 residues. Looked up from germline, CDR1 is LGHNA and CDR2 is YNFKEQ. With V trimmed by 0 bases and J by 4 bases, 26 bases remained unmatched. The CDR3 DNA sequence: TGTGCCAGCAGCCAAGATTTCAAATCCAGCGGACAGGGAGTCGAGGGGTTGGGGGCCAACGTCCTGACTTTC. It specifies CASSQDFKSSGQGVEGLGANVLTF.

This clonotype has more than one count but fewer than ten. The chain uses TRBV7-9 and TRBJ2-1; D unresolved. This CDR3 has 15 amino acids. From germline, CDR1 is SEHNR and CDR2 FQNEAQ (reference sequence). Trimming removed 5 bases at V and 3 bases at J, with 14 bases between. CDR3 bases: TGTGCCAGCAGCGCCCCACGACTGGACTACAATGAGCAGTTCTTC. It encodes CASSAPRLDYNEQFF.

This clonotype was counted only a few times. This chain links TRBV3-1 with TRBJ2-3; D gene uncertain. This CDR3 contains 14 residues. Germline V lookup: CDR1 LGHDT, CDR2 YNNKEL (reference sequence). Trimming stripped 2 bases from V and 4 bases from J, with 10 bases between. In nucleotides, the CDR3 is TGTGCCAGCAGCCAAATGGTGACCGCAGATACGCAGTATTTT. Translation gives CASSQMVTADTQYF.